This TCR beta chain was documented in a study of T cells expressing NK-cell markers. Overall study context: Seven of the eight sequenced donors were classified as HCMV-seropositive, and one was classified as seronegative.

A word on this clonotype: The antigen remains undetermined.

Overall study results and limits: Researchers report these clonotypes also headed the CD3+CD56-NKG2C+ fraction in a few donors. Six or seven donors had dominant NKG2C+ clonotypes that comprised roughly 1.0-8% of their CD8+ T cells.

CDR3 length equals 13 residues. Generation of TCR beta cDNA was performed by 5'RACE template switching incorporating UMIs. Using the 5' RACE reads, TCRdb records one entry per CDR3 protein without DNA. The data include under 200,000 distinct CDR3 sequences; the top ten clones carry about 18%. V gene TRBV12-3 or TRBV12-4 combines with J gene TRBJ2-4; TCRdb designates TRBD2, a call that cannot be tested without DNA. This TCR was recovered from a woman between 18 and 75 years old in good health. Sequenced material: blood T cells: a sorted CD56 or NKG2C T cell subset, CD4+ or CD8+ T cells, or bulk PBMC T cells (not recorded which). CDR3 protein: CASSAPGLSIQYF.